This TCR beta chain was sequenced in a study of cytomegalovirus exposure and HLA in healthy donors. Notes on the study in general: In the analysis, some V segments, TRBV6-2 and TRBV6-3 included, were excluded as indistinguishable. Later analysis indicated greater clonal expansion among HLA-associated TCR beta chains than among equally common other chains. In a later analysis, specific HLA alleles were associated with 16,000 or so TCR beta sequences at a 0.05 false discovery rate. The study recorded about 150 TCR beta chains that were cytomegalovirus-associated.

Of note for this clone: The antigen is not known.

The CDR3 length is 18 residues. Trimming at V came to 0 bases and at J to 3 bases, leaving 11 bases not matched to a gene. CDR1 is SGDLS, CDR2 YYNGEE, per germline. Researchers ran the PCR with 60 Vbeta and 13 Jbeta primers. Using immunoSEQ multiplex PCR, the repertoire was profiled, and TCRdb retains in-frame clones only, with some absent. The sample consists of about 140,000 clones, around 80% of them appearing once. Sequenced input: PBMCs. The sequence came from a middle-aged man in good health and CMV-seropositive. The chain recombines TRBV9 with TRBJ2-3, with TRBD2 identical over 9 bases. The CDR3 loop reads CASSVGLSAGGPTDTQYF. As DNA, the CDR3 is TGTGCCAGCAGCGTAGGGCTTAGTGCGGGAGGGCCGACAGATACGCAGTATTTT. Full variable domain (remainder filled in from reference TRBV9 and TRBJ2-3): DSGVTQTPKHLITATGQRVTLRCSPRSGDLSVYWYQQSLDQGLQFLIQYYNGEERAKGNILERFSAQQFPDLHSELNLSSLELGDSALYFCASSVGLSAGGPTDTQYFGPGTRLTVL.